Following are 13 T cell receptor beta chains from one sample sequenced in a study of blood T cell repertoires in COVID-19. TCRdb's table, derived via immunoSEQ multiplex PCR, lists solely in-frame clones and lacks some. The sample has about 120,000 clones, over 75% seen once. Source material: peripheral blood. The receptors were sampled from a woman in her 70s with acute or convalescent COVID-19.

This chain joins TRBV6-5 and TRBJ1-1; D possibly corresponds to TRBD1 (5 bases). Germline CDR1 reads MNHEY; CDR2 reads SVGAGI. Trimming took off 4 bases at V and 5 bases at J, with 11 bases between the two ends. The CDR3 runs 13 residues. In DNA form, the CDR3 reads TGTGCCAGCAGTTCCCCGGACACAACTGAAGCTTTCTTT. It yields the protein CASSSPDTTEAFF.

This clone came up a few times. This rearrangement joins TRBV3-1 (or the pseudogene TRBV3-2) to TRBJ1-1; D remains ambiguous. V shed 4 bases and J shed 0 bases, with 9 bases lying between them. Per germline, CDR1 LGHDT and CDR2 YNNKEL (reference sequence). The CDR3 runs 14 residues. CDR3 residues: CASSRGTVNTEAFF. In DNA, the CDR3 is TGTGCCAGCAGCCGTGGCACCGTGAACACTGAAGCTTTCTTT.

This clone occurred a few times. This chain uses TRBV7-8 with TRBJ1-1; 9 bases map to TRBD1. In germline, CDR1 is SGHVS, CDR2 FQNEAQ. J lost 3 bases, V lost 5 bases, and 7 bases had no gene match. The length of the CDR3 is 15 residues. CDR3 sequence: CASSPQGAVDTEAFF. Here the CDR3 DNA reads TGTGCCAGCAGCCCACAGGGGGCTGTTGACACTGAAGCTTTCTTT.

V gene TRBV5-4 combines with J gene TRBJ1-1, with 8 bases lining up with TRBD1. The CDR3 is 15 amino acids. V dropped 4 bases and J dropped 1; count of bases not matched to a gene: 6. Germline CDR1 is SGHNT and CDR2 is YYREEE (reference sequence). The chain's CDR3 is CASSPRQGPNTEAFF. The CDR3 coding sequence is TGTGCCAGCAGCCCGAGACAGGGGCCGAACACTGAAGCTTTCTTT. The whole variable domain, filled in from reference TRBV5-4 and TRBJ1-1, reads ETGVTQSPTHLIKTRGQQVTLRCSSQSGHNTVSWYQQALGQGPQFIFQYYREEENGRGNFPPRFSGLQFPNYSSELNVNALELDDSALYLCASSPRQGPNTEAFFGQGTRLTVV.

The rearrangement joins TRBV7-9 to TRBJ1-4; TRBD1 matches 7 bases. V trimming: 5 bases; J trimming: 11 bases; junction bases outside the gene matches: 11. Per germline, CDR1 SEHNR and CDR2 FQNEAQ (reference sequence). The CDR3 is 14 residues long. This CDR3 reads CASSNNPDRRKLFF. CDR3 nucleotide sequence: TGTGCCAGCAGCAATAATCCGGACAGGCGTAAACTGTTTTTT.

This clone came up once. The rearrangement uses TRBV19 and TRBJ2-4; D might be TRBD2 (6 bases). With 5 bases removed from V and 0 bases from J, the gap between germline ends came to 11 bases. Germline CDR1 reads LNHDA; CDR2 reads SQIVND (reference sequence). CDR3 length: 15 residues. CDR3 amino acids: CASSPRDLAKNIQYF. The DNA of the CDR3 is TGTGCCAGTAGTCCCCGGGACTTAGCCAAAAACATTCAGTACTTC.

This chain connects TRBV6-5 to TRBJ1-5; 7 bases agree with TRBD1. CDR1 is MNHEY and CDR2 is SVGAGI in the germline V gene. V lost 8 bases, J lost 1 base, and 5 bases stayed unmatched. This CDR3 contains 14 residues. The CDR3 spells CASGPGGSNQPQHF. The DNA of the CDR3 is TGTGCCAGCGGCCCAGGGGGAAGCAATCAGCCCCAGCATTTT.

The chain uses TRBV6-6 and TRBJ2-1, with D tentatively TRBD2 (5 bases). The germline V and J ends were trimmed by 6 bases and 6 bases, with 21 bases remaining between them. CDR1 MNHNY and CDR2 SVGAGI come from the germline V gene (reference sequence). The CDR3 has 16 amino acids. CDR3 residues: CASRDRRSSLSNEQFF. The CDR3 region has the DNA TGTGCCAGCAGAGACCGGCGGTCTAGCCTTTCCAATGAGCAGTTCTTC.

This clone was recorded once. In DNA form, the CDR3 reads TGTGCCAGCAGCCGCCGGGACAGTAATCAGCCCCAGCATTTT. This codes for CASSRRDSNQPQHF. The V gene is TRBV5-6, the J gene TRBJ1-5, with 7 positions matching TRBD1. V trimming: 4 bases; J trimming: 4 bases; junction bases outside the gene matches: 5. CDR1 and CDR2 (germline): SGHDT, YYEEEE. This CDR3 has 14 amino acids.

The chain joins TRBV5-1 to TRBJ2-3; possible D gene TRBD1, 5 bases. The CDR3 sequence is 13 residues long. Germline-derived CDR1 and CDR2 are SGHRS and YFSETQ. Trimming took 1 base from V and 3 from J, leaving 6 bases between them. CDR3 sequence reads: CASSLQGTDTQYF. The CDR3 bases are TGCGCCAGCAGCTTGCAGGGTACAGATACGCAGTATTTT.

This rearrangement joins TRBV10-2 to TRBJ2-7; a weak D match, TRBD1 (5 bases). Trimming left V 0 bases short and J 3 bases short, with 9 bases between. The CDR3 sequence is 14 residues long. Germline V lookup: CDR1 WSHSY, CDR2 SAAADI. CDR3 sequence: CASSESTGFYEQYV. The CDR3 nucleotides read TGCGCCAGCAGTGAGTCTACAGGATTCTACGAGCAGTACGTC.

The CDR3 coding sequence is TGTGCCAGCTCAGGTTCTGCTGGAAATTCACCCCTCCACTTT. Amino acids: CASSGSAGNSPLHF. J is TRBJ1-6 and V is TRBV7-9; D is unresolved. The CDR3 has 14 amino acids. Germline CDR1 is SEHNR and CDR2 is FQNEAQ (reference sequence). V lost 8 bases to trimming and J lost 7 bases, with 15 bases between them.

The chain combines TRBV7-9 with TRBJ1-5; 11 bases are a match to TRBD1. CDR1 SEHNR and CDR2 FQNEAQ come from the germline V gene (reference sequence). Losses at the gene ends were 4 bases for V and 2 bases for J; bases not matched to a gene: 1. The CDR3 spans 15 residues. DNA for the CDR3: TGTGCCAGCAGCTCGGGACAGGGGGGCAATCAGCCCCAGCATTTT. Amino acid sequence: CASSSGQGGNQPQHF.